These T cell receptor beta chains were read from a single sample in a study of blood T cell repertoires in COVID-19. Clones were read by immunoSEQ multiplex PCR, and TCRdb kept only the in-frame ones, dropping some. The sample shows about 67,000 clones, about 87% of them seen only once. The sample was peripheral blood. The receptor set was obtained from a man aged 45 to 65 with active COVID-19. Each CDR3 is given with its conserved first and last residue. D genes are given only for firm matches.

CDR3aa,d_gene,v_gene
CASSGDRGKNTEAFF,TRBD1,TRBV2
CASSVGTSDYNEQFF,TRBD2,TRBV9
CASSASRGSGTEAFF,TRBD1,TRBV18
CASSGPSGGAYNEQFF,TRBD2,TRBV9
CASSPSGGADTQYF,TRBD2,TRBV28
CAFAKGASSYNEQFF,TRBD1,TRBV2
CASGGNNQETQYF,.,TRBV5-1
CASSPYSTDTQYF,.,TRBV28
CASSTRQTSAGELFF,.,TRBV7-2
CASSKEGAAGYSNQPQHF,.,TRBV21-1
CASSLARTGGGGEAFF,TRBD1,TRBV5-5
CASSLVPSGYTF,.,TRBV5-6
CASSLDRDTGNSPLHF,.,TRBV7-2
CASSTDRVNTGELFF,TRBD1,TRBV9
CASAGGPDPNTGELFF,.,TRBV27
CASSLDGGTGRNTEAFF,TRBD1,TRBV5-4
CASSPQLAGLGEQYF,TRBD2,TRBV2
CASSSSSGAGDTQYF,TRBD2,TRBV6-5
CASRGLAGVQRTADTQYF,TRBD2,TRBV27
CASSPPGLSNYEQYF,TRBD2,TRBV18
CASSYIAGTGELFF,.,TRBV6-2/TRBV6-3
CASSLLGDGYTF,.,TRBV5-1
CATSRGGRALGYTF,.,TRBV15
CASKTGGFNQPQHF,TRBD1,TRBV6-6